A selection of T cell receptor beta chains follows, all from one sample in a study of identical twins. One entry per CDR3 protein, called by TCRdb with MiXCR from the 5' RACE reads. This sample carries 1.5 million to 2 million distinct CDR3 sequences, around 29% of them seen once, and the ten largest clones take about 0.25%. Specimen: cord blood. The receptors originated from a newborn girl in good health. CDR3s include the opening cysteine and the closing phenylalanine or tryptophan. The D gene is left open where the match is weak. Some rows mark clone size as missing; the rest say once, few, many or name a class of expanded clone.

J gene	clone size	CDR3 length	V gene	D gene	CDR3 protein	CDR3 DNA
TRBJ2-1	few	17	TRBV12-3/TRBV12-4	TRBD2	CASSTLPGTSGYNEQFF	TGTGCCAGCAGTACCCTGCCTGGGACTAGCGGTTACAATGAGCAGTTCTTC
TRBJ2-1	.	16	TRBV20-1	.	CSARRSRTQVYNEQFF	TGCAGTGCTAGACGCTCGCGGACACAAGTCTACAATGAGCAGTTCTTC
TRBJ2-6	many	17	TRBV28	.	CASRLTQAYSGANVLTF	TGTGCCAGCAGATTGACCCAGGCTTACTCTGGGGCCAACGTCCTGACTTTC
TRBJ2-3	.	13	TRBV11-2	.	CASSLQAADTQYF	TGTGCCAGCAGCCTCCAAGCCGCAGATACGCAGTATTTT
TRBJ1-1	.	12	TRBV12-3/TRBV12-4	.	CASSLPAGEAFF	TGTGCCAGCAGCCTCCCCGCGGGGGAAGCTTTCTTT
TRBJ1-1	.	15	TRBV18	.	CASSPTDVPNTEAFF	TGTGCCAGCTCACCGACGGACGTCCCGAACACTGAAGCTTTCTTT
TRBJ2-1	once	14	TRBV2	TRBD2	CASSDGGYNNEQFF	TGTGCCAGCAGTGACGGGGGGTATAACAATGAGCAGTTCTTC
TRBJ2-1	.	14	TRBV7-9	.	CASSRDGAGDEQFF	TGTGCCAGCAGCAGAGATGGAGCTGGCGATGAGCAGTTCTTC
TRBJ1-4	.	15	TRBV7-9	TRBD1	CASSLDGTGHEKLFF	TGTGCCAGCAGCTTAGACGGGACAGGGCATGAAAAACTGTTTTTT
TRBJ2-7	many	12	TRBV29-1	.	CSVAGTAYEQYF	TGCAGCGTTGCGGGGACGGCCTACGAGCAGTACTTC
TRBJ1-6	few	14	TRBV12-3/TRBV12-4	.	CASSGTLYNSPLHF	TGTGCCAGCAGTGGGACCCTCTATAATTCACCCCTCCACTTT
TRBJ1-5	few	16	TRBV27	.	CASSFLPFHDNQPQHF	TGTGCCAGCAGTTTCCTCCCATTCCACGACAATCAGCCCCAGCATTTT
TRBJ1-1	.	14	TRBV2	TRBD1	CASKGQGDGTEAFF	TGTGCCAGCAAGGGCCAGGGGGACGGCACTGAAGCTTTCTTT
TRBJ2-1	.	15	TRBV3-1	.	CASSQDRERYNEQFF	TGTGCCAGCAGCCAAGATCGGGAGCGCTACAATGAGCAGTTCTTC
TRBJ2-1	few	21	TRBV27	TRBD2	CASSLRRPGLAGARSYNEQFF	TGTGCCAGCAGTTTGAGGCGACCGGGACTAGCGGGAGCTCGCTCCTACAATGAGCAGTTCTTC
TRBJ1-4	.	13	TRBV20-1	.	CSAPRDPGEKLFF	TGCAGTGCTCCCAGGGACCCGGGGGAAAAACTGTTTTTT
TRBJ2-1	.	16	TRBV7-9	TRBD1	CASSLTGQVGYDEQFF	TGTGCCAGCAGCTTAACGGGACAGGTGGGGTACGATGAGCAGTTCTTC
TRBJ2-7	many	14	TRBV12-3/TRBV12-4	TRBD2	CASRPSSGSYEQYF	TGTGCCAGCAGACCTTCTAGCGGATCCTACGAGCAGTACTTC
TRBJ2-1	many	14	TRBV4-2	TRBD2	CASSPSGGGNEQFF	TGTGCCAGCAGCCCTTCCGGGGGAGGGAATGAGCAGTTCTTC
TRBJ1-1	.	16	TRBV5-4	TRBD1	CASSLEAGTGFTEAFF	TGTGCCAGCAGCTTGGAGGCCGGGACAGGGTTCACTGAAGCTTTCTTT
TRBJ1-2	few	14	TRBV28	.	CASSLRTGHNGYTF	TGTGCCAGCAGTTTAAGGACGGGGCATAATGGCTACACCTTC
TRBJ2-5	.	15	TRBV11-2	TRBD2	CASSLELANQETQYF	TGTGCCAGCAGCTTAGAACTAGCGAATCAAGAGACCCAGTACTTC
TRBJ2-1	.	15	TRBV7-6	.	CASSFRDSTYNEQFF	TGTGCCAGCAGCTTCAGGGACTCCACATACAATGAGCAGTTCTTC
TRBJ1-4	few	13	TRBV10-2	.	CASTRDAFEKLFF	TGCGCCAGCACTAGGGATGCCTTTGAAAAACTGTTTTTT
TRBJ1-2	.	15	TRBV2	.	CATPREQVSNYGYTF	TGTGCCACCCCTCGGGAGCAAGTCTCGAACTATGGCTACACCTTC
TRBJ2-3	once	14	TRBV29-1	TRBD2	CGLRGSGNTDTQYF	TGCGGCTTACGGGGTAGCGGGAACACAGATACGCAGTATTTT
TRBJ2-2	.	16	TRBV29-1	.	CSVVPDSRGDTGELFF	TGCAGCGTTGTTCCGGACTCAAGGGGCGACACCGGGGAGCTGTTTTTT
TRBJ2-7	.	13	TRBV20-1	TRBD2	CSAPSGMRYEQYF	TGCAGTGCCCCTAGCGGGATGCGGTACGAGCAGTACTTC
TRBJ1-2	few	14	TRBV5-1	.	CASREWGLGYGYTF	TGCGCCAGCCGAGAGTGGGGGCTTGGCTATGGCTACACCTTC
TRBJ1-2	few	12	TRBV29-1	.	CSARQVSDGYTF	TGCAGCGCCAGACAAGTTTCGGACGGCTACACCTTC
TRBJ2-1	few	17	TRBV5-1	TRBD2	CASSFFLAGGGYNEQFF	TGCGCCAGCAGCTTCTTCTTAGCGGGAGGCGGGTACAATGAGCAGTTCTTC
TRBJ1-5	.	13	TRBV20-1	.	CSANRLTNQPQHF	TGCAGTGCCAACAGGCTGACTAATCAGCCCCAGCATTTT
TRBJ1-4	.	15	TRBV5-1	.	CASSWGGAEGEKLFF	TGCGCCAGCAGCTGGGGCGGGGCCGAGGGTGAAAAACTGTTTTTT
TRBJ2-3	few	18	TRBV12-3/TRBV12-4	TRBD2	CASSRLGTSGVGTDTQYF	TGTGCCAGCAGTAGGTTGGGGACTAGCGGGGTAGGGACAGATACGCAGTATTTT
TRBJ2-3	.	14	TRBV12-3/TRBV12-4	.	CAGSLHPVADTQYF	TGTGCCGGCAGTTTGCACCCGGTGGCAGATACGCAGTATTTT
TRBJ1-5	.	14	TRBV30	TRBD1	CAWTPGQYNQPQHF	TGTGCCTGGACCCCGGGACAGTACAATCAGCCCCAGCATTTT
TRBJ2-3	.	13	TRBV4-1	.	CASSHKLADTQYF	TGCGCCAGCAGCCACAAGCTCGCAGATACGCAGTATTTT
TRBJ2-1	few	14	TRBV6-4	.	CASSQGDVYNEQFF	TGTGCCAGCAGTCAGGGTGATGTCTACAATGAGCAGTTCTTC
TRBJ2-7	few	15	TRBV5-6	.	CASSPGDDPSYEQYF	TGTGCCAGCAGCCCCGGGGACGACCCCTCCTACGAGCAGTACTTC
TRBJ1-2	.	14	TRBV25-1	.	CASSEWWGGSGYTF	TGTGCCAGCAGTGAATGGTGGGGAGGAAGTGGCTACACCTTC
TRBJ2-2	few	15	TRBV12-3/TRBV12-4	TRBD1	CASSFRGQNTGELFF	TGTGCCAGCAGTTTCAGGGGGCAGAACACCGGGGAGCTGTTTTTT